A selection of T cell receptor beta chains follows, all from one sample in a study of blood T cell repertoires in COVID-19. Sequencing was performed with immunoSEQ multiplex PCR; in TCRdb, only in-frame clones are kept and a portion is missing. This sample yields around 76,000 clones, of which around 89% are seen a single time; around 0.6% belongs to the top ten. The sample was peripheral blood. The source of these receptors is a man aged 60-69 years with acute or convalescent COVID-19. CDR3s include the opening cysteine and the closing phenylalanine or tryptophan. The D gene is left open where the match is weak. The listing skips clone size in some rows; elsewhere it reads once, few, many or a size class.

V gene	clone size	D gene	J gene	CDR3 DNA	CDR3 protein
TRBV5-1	-	TRBD1	TRBJ2-2	TGCGCCAGCAGCTCAACAGGGGGCGTTGACACCGGGGAGCTGTTTTTT	CASSSTGGVDTGELFF
TRBV15	-	-	TRBJ2-7	TGTGCCACCAGCAGGGAGGTGGCGATGGGTGAGCAGTACTTC	CATSREVAMGEQYF
TRBV5-1	once	-	TRBJ2-2	TGCGCCAGCTCCCGGGACTTCGCGAACACCGGGGAGCTGTTTTTT	CASSRDFANTGELFF
TRBV28	-	-	TRBJ1-4	TGTGCCAGCAGTTTAGGGGGGACTAATGAAAAACTGTTTTTT	CASSLGGTNEKLFF
TRBV24-1	-	TRBD2	TRBJ2-5	TGTGCCACCAGTGACCCCCGCGGCGGGAGAGAGGAGACCCAGTACTTC	CATSDPRGGREETQYF
TRBV5-1	-	TRBD1	TRBJ1-4	TGCGCCAGCACCTCCGGGACAGGGAATGAAAAACTGTTTTTT	CASTSGTGNEKLFF
TRBV19	-	-	TRBJ1-6	TGTGCCAGTAGTATAGTTGGGGAGCGTTCACCCCTCCACTTT	CASSIVGERSPLHF
TRBV20-1	-	-	TRBJ1-1	TGCAGTGCTAGCAGGTCCACTGAAGCTTTCTTT	CSASRSTEAFF
TRBV6-2/TRBV6-3	-	TRBD1	TRBJ1-5	TGTGCCAGCAGTTCAATTGTCGGGACAGGGGGCTTTCAGCCCCAGCATTTT	CASSSIVGTGGFQPQHF
TRBV19	-	-	TRBJ1-3	TGTGCCAGTAGGGGCAGAGACTCTGGAAACACCATATATTTT	CASRGRDSGNTIYF
TRBV11-2	-	-	TRBJ2-7	TGTGCCAGCAGCTTAGATCTCCCGGAGACCTACGAGCAGTACTTC	CASSLDLPETYEQYF
TRBV7-8	-	-	TRBJ1-5	TGTGCCAGCAGCTTCAGCGATCAGCCCCAGCATTTT	CASSFSDQPQHF
TRBV9	-	-	TRBJ1-5	TGTGCCAGCAGCGTAGTTCCAGATAGCAATCAGCCCCAGCATTTT	CASSVVPDSNQPQHF
TRBV11-3	-	-	TRBJ2-1	TGTGCCAGCAGCGCGCGGGGGCCCGGGCGGCTGGAGCAGTTCTTC	CASSARGPGRLEQFF
TRBV5-1	-	-	TRBJ2-3	TGCGCCAGCAGCTTAATCCAGCGGGGCACAGATACGCAGTATTTT	CASSLIQRGTDTQYF
TRBV11-3	-	-	TRBJ1-1	TGTGCCAGCAGCGTGACAGGGAACACTGAAGCTTTCTTT	CASSVTGNTEAFF
TRBV5-6	-	-	TRBJ2-5	TGTGCCAGCAGCTTGAACAGACAAGAGACCCAGTACTTC	CASSLNRQETQYF
TRBV29-1	-	-	TRBJ2-2	TGCAGCGTTGGAGGGTCGCGGACCGGGGAGCTGTTTTTT	CSVGGSRTGELFF
TRBV5-1	-	-	TRBJ2-3	TGCGCCAGCAGCTTGATGGGGGCGACAGATACGCAGTATTTT	CASSLMGATDTQYF
TRBV29-1	-	TRBD1	TRBJ1-4	TGCAGCGTTGGGCAGGGGGTTTCTAATGAAAAATTGTTTTTT	CSVGQGVSNEKLFF
TRBV5-8	-	-	TRBJ1-1	TGTGCCAGCAGCTTGGTTCGGAACACTGAAGCTTTCTTT	CASSLVRNTEAFF
TRBV5-1	-	TRBD1	TRBJ1-6	TGCGCCAGCAGCTTGCAGGGGACAGGGTCTAATTCACCCCTCCACTTT	CASSLQGTGSNSPLHF